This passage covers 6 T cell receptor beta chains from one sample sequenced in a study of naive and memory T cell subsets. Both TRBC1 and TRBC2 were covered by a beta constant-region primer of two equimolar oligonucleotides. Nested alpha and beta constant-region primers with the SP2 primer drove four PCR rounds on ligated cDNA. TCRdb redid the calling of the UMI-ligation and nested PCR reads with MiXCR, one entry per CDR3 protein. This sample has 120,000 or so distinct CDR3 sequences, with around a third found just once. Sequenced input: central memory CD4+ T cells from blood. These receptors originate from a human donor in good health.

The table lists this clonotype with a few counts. This CDR3 reads CATSRDNSYRGRDIQYF. The CDR3 DNA is TGTGCCACCAGCAGAGATAATAGCTACAGGGGTCGGGACATTCAGTACTTC. The genes are TRBV15 and TRBJ2-4; 7 nucleotides line up with TRBD1. The germline CDR1 and CDR2 sequences are LNHNV and YYDKDF (reference sequence). Trimming took 0 bases from V and 8 from J; bases not matched to a gene: 13. CDR3 size: 17 residues.

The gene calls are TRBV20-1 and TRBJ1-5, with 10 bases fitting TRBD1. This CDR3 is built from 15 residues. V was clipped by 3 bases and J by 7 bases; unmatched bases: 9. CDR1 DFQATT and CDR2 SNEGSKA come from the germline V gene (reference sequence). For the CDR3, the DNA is TGCAGTGCTAGGAAGACAGGGGGCGCGTACCAGCCCCAGCATTTT. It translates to CSARKTGGAYQPQHF.

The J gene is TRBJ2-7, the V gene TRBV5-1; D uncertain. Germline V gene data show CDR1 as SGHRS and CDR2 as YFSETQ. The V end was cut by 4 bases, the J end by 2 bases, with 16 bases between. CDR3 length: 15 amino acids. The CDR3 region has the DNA TGCGCCAGCAGCCTTCAACCGGGCGGAGCCTACGAGCAGTACTTC. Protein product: CASSLQPGGAYEQYF.

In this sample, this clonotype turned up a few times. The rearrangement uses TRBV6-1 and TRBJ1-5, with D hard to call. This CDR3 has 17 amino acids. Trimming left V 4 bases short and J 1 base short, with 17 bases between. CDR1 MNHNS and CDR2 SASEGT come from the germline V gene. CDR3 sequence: CASSGALQRRSNQPQHF. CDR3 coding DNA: TGTGCCAGCAGTGGGGCCCTACAGCGGAGAAGCAATCAGCCCCAGCATTTT.

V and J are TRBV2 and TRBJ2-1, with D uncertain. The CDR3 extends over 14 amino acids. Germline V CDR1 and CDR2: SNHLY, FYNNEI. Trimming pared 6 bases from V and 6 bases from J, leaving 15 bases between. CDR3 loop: CASRFEDVRNEQFF. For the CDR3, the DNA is TGTGCCAGCAGATTTGAAGATGTGCGCAATGAGCAGTTCTTC.

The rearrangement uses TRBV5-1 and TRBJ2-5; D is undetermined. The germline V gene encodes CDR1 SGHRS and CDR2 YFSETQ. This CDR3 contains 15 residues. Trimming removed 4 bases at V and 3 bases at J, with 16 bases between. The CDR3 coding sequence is TGCGCCAGCAGCACCGGTGTATCTACCGAAGAGACCCAGTACTTC. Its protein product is CASSTGVSTEETQYF.